This TCR beta chain was sequenced for a study of blood T cell repertoires in COVID-19. Original processing methods: Estimates of nucleated cell counts were drawn from the amplification of reference gene primers. Sequencing was performed with immunoSEQ multiplex PCR; in TCRdb, only in-frame clones are kept and a portion is missing. That table supplies the V and J calls and clone size; D and trimming were determined from the DNA. The sample lists a few hundred thousand clones, approximately 83% occurring once. Losses at the gene ends were 4 bases for V and 8 bases for J; bases not matched to a gene: 10. The germline V gene has CDR1 SGHTA and CDR2 FQGNSA. The CDR3 contains 14 residues.

The V call is TRBV7-2, the J call TRBJ1-2, with 7 bases aligning to TRBD1. This clonotype was obtained from a man aged 30 to 39 who had recovered from COVID-19. Material: PBMCs or T cells enriched from blood (not recorded which). This CDR3 reads CASSSGQRVGGYTF. In nucleotides, the CDR3 is TGTGCCAGCAGCTCGGGACAGAGGGTAGGGGGCTACACCTTC.